Listed below are T cell receptor beta chains from one sample, sequenced in a study of blood T cell repertoires in COVID-19. Assay used: immunoSEQ multiplex PCR; TCRdb lists only in-frame clones, some missing. The data contain 95,000 to 110,000 clones, 87% of them seen just once; the ten biggest clones take up around 14%. The material sequenced was peripheral blood. Receptor source: a man aged 50 to 60 with acute or convalescent COVID-19. CDR3s include the opening cysteine and the closing phenylalanine or tryptophan. Fields, in order: D gene, V gene, clone size, J gene, CDR3 DNA, CDR3 protein. D genes are given only for firm matches. The listing skips clone size in some rows; elsewhere it reads once, few, many or a size class.

d_call: NA
v_call: TRBV1
clone_size: once
j_call: TRBJ2-3
cdr3_nt: TGCACCTTGAGCGGGGGACTAGTCCCAGATACGCAGTATTTT
cdr3_aa: CTLSGGLVPDTQYF

d_call: TRBD1
v_call: TRBV19
clone_size: NA
j_call: TRBJ2-1
cdr3_nt: TGTGCCAGTAGTCGGGACAGGAGGCCAAGTGAGCAGTTCTTC
cdr3_aa: CASSRDRRPSEQFF

d_call: NA
v_call: TRBV6-2/TRBV6-3
clone_size: NA
j_call: TRBJ2-2
cdr3_nt: TGTGCCAGCAGTTACGGGACAAGGGGAAAAACCGGGGAGCTGTTTTTT
cdr3_aa: CASSYGTRGKTGELFF

d_call: NA
v_call: TRBV12-3/TRBV12-4
clone_size: once
j_call: TRBJ2-5
cdr3_nt: TGTGCCAGCAGTCGCTCTAGCCAAGAGACCCAGTACTTC
cdr3_aa: CASSRSSQETQYF

d_call: NA
v_call: TRBV2
clone_size: NA
j_call: TRBJ2-1
cdr3_nt: TGTGCCAGCACTCAACCGAGGGACACCTACAATGAGCAGTTCTTC
cdr3_aa: CASTQPRDTYNEQFF

d_call: NA
v_call: TRBV2
clone_size: once
j_call: TRBJ2-7
cdr3_nt: TGTGCCAGCTTTGGAGCCTACGAGCAGTACTTC
cdr3_aa: CASFGAYEQYF

d_call: TRBD2
v_call: TRBV4-1
clone_size: once
j_call: TRBJ2-1
cdr3_nt: TGCGCCAGCAGCCAAGTGGGCGGGAGGGTTAGGTACAATGAGCAGTTCTTC
cdr3_aa: CASSQVGGRVRYNEQFF

d_call: TRBD2
v_call: TRBV7-9
clone_size: NA
j_call: TRBJ2-1
cdr3_nt: TGTGCCAGCAGCTTTAACGAAGCGGGAGTAAACTACAATGAGCAGTTCTTC
cdr3_aa: CASSFNEAGVNYNEQFF

d_call: NA
v_call: TRBV5-1
clone_size: few
j_call: TRBJ2-2
cdr3_nt: TGCGCCAGCAGCTTGGGGGGGACTCAGAACACCGGGGAGCTGTTTTTT
cdr3_aa: CASSLGGTQNTGELFF

d_call: NA
v_call: TRBV7-2
clone_size: NA
j_call: TRBJ2-7
cdr3_nt: TGTGCCAGCAGCTTAGGCCCCCCAGGGATCCTTAGGTACGAGCAGTACTTC
cdr3_aa: CASSLGPPGILRYEQYF

d_call: TRBD2
v_call: TRBV18
clone_size: once
j_call: TRBJ2-1
cdr3_nt: TGTGCCAGCTCACGCGCGGGAGCATACAATGAGCAGTTCTTC
cdr3_aa: CASSRAGAYNEQFF

d_call: NA
v_call: TRBV5-5
clone_size: few
j_call: TRBJ2-1
cdr3_nt: TGTGCCAGCGGCAGACAGGCAGGAACCAGCTCCTACAATGAGCAGTTCTTC
cdr3_aa: CASGRQAGTSSYNEQFF

d_call: NA
v_call: TRBV11-2
clone_size: NA
j_call: TRBJ1-5
cdr3_nt: TGTGCCAGCAGCTTAGGAATTGACAGGAATCAGCCCCAGCATTTT
cdr3_aa: CASSLGIDRNQPQHF

d_call: TRBD2
v_call: TRBV5-4
clone_size: NA
j_call: TRBJ2-7
cdr3_nt: TGTGCCAGCAGCTCGGGCGGCGGGAGGAGCTCCTACGAGCAGTACTTC
cdr3_aa: CASSSGGGRSSYEQYF

d_call: NA
v_call: TRBV2
clone_size: once
j_call: TRBJ2-5
cdr3_nt: TGTGCCAGCAGCTTCCGGGAGACCCAGTACTTC
cdr3_aa: CASSFRETQYF

d_call: TRBD1
v_call: TRBV5-1
clone_size: NA
j_call: TRBJ1-2
cdr3_nt: TGCGCCAGCAGCCTGACAGGGTTTAACTATGGCTACACCTTC
cdr3_aa: CASSLTGFNYGYTF

d_call: TRBD1
v_call: TRBV18
clone_size: NA
j_call: TRBJ1-2
cdr3_nt: TGTGCCAGCTCACCGGGACAGGGACGGCTTGGCTACACCTTC
cdr3_aa: CASSPGQGRLGYTF

d_call: NA
v_call: TRBV30
clone_size: NA
j_call: TRBJ2-4
cdr3_nt: TGTGCCTGGAGTCTATTAGCCAAAAACATTCAGTACTTC
cdr3_aa: CAWSLLAKNIQYF

d_call: NA
v_call: TRBV4-1
clone_size: NA
j_call: TRBJ2-7
cdr3_nt: TGCGCCAGCAGCCAAGGACGGCAGGGGTTAGCCTACGAGCAGTACTTC
cdr3_aa: CASSQGRQGLAYEQYF

d_call: TRBD2
v_call: TRBV24-1
clone_size: NA
j_call: TRBJ2-5
cdr3_nt: TGTGCCACCAATGATTTACGTGATTCACTAGCGGGCGTAGAGACCCAGTACTTC
cdr3_aa: CATNDLRDSLAGVETQYF

d_call: TRBD1
v_call: TRBV4-1
clone_size: NA
j_call: TRBJ2-2
cdr3_nt: TGCGCCAGCAGCGCAACCGGGACAGGGGGCTTCCGCGGGGAGCTGTTTTTT
cdr3_aa: CASSATGTGGFRGELFF

d_call: NA
v_call: TRBV6-5
clone_size: NA
j_call: TRBJ2-7
cdr3_nt: TGTGCCAGCAGTTACTCGGGGAGCAACTACGAGCAGTACTTC
cdr3_aa: CASSYSGSNYEQYF

d_call: NA
v_call: TRBV3-1/TRBV3-2
clone_size: NA
j_call: TRBJ2-3
cdr3_nt: TGTGCCAGCAGCCAAACAGGAGATACGCAGTATTTT
cdr3_aa: CASSQTGDTQYF

d_call: TRBD1
v_call: TRBV5-1
clone_size: once
j_call: TRBJ2-2
cdr3_nt: TGCGCCAGCAGGACGACAGGGGAGGCCGGGGAGCTGTTTTTT
cdr3_aa: CASRTTGEAGELFF

d_call: NA
v_call: TRBV4-1
clone_size: NA
j_call: TRBJ2-7
cdr3_nt: TGCGCCAGCAGCCAAGATTCGGGGAACGAGCAGTACTTC
cdr3_aa: CASSQDSGNEQYF

d_call: TRBD1
v_call: TRBV9
clone_size: NA
j_call: TRBJ1-4
cdr3_nt: TGTGCCAGCAGCGCCAGGGGACAGGGTTGGGAAAAACTGTTTTTT
cdr3_aa: CASSARGQGWEKLFF

d_call: NA
v_call: TRBV3-1/TRBV3-2
clone_size: NA
j_call: TRBJ2-2
cdr3_nt: TGTGCCAGCAGCCCCCTCCGGGCGGGAACGGGGGAGCTGTTTTTT
cdr3_aa: CASSPLRAGTGELFF

d_call: NA
v_call: TRBV15
clone_size: NA
j_call: TRBJ2-7
cdr3_nt: TGTGCCACCAGCGAGGACGGGACCTACGAGCAGTACTTC
cdr3_aa: CATSEDGTYEQYF

d_call: TRBD1
v_call: TRBV11-3
clone_size: NA
j_call: TRBJ1-1
cdr3_nt: TGTGCCAGCAGCCAGGGACAGGGGTGGACTGAAGCTTTCTTT
cdr3_aa: CASSQGQGWTEAFF

d_call: TRBD2
v_call: TRBV28
clone_size: NA
j_call: TRBJ2-5
cdr3_nt: TGTGCCAGCAGTTCGGGACTAGCGGGAGTTTGTGAGACCCAGTACTTC
cdr3_aa: CASSSGLAGVCETQYF

d_call: NA
v_call: TRBV18
clone_size: NA
j_call: TRBJ2-5
cdr3_nt: TGTGCCAGCTCACCCCGGAGTTTAGAGACCCAGTACTTC
cdr3_aa: CASSPRSLETQYF

d_call: TRBD2
v_call: TRBV11-2
clone_size: medium-sized
j_call: TRBJ2-1
cdr3_nt: TGTGCCAGCAGCCCCGGGACTAGCGGGAGGAGCTCCTACAATGAGCAGTTCTTC
cdr3_aa: CASSPGTSGRSSYNEQFF

d_call: NA
v_call: TRBV14
clone_size: NA
j_call: TRBJ1-6
cdr3_nt: TGTGCCAGCAGCCAAGACGTGACAGTAAATTCACCCCTCCACTTT
cdr3_aa: CASSQDVTVNSPLHF

d_call: TRBD2
v_call: TRBV7-2
clone_size: NA
j_call: TRBJ2-7
cdr3_nt: TGTGCCAGCAGCTTAGCGGCTAGCGGGAGGCTCTACGAGCAGTACTTC
cdr3_aa: CASSLAASGRLYEQYF

d_call: NA
v_call: TRBV30
clone_size: NA
j_call: TRBJ1-4
cdr3_nt: TGTGCCTTTCAGGTTCTTAATGAAAAACTGTTTTTT
cdr3_aa: CAFQVLNEKLFF

d_call: TRBD2
v_call: TRBV4-1
clone_size: NA
j_call: TRBJ2-1
cdr3_nt: TGCGCCAGCAGCCAATACCCTGGGGCTAGCGGGAGTGGGGAGCAGTTCTTC
cdr3_aa: CASSQYPGASGSGEQFF

d_call: NA
v_call: TRBV7-6
clone_size: NA
j_call: TRBJ1-6
cdr3_nt: TGTGCCAGCAGCTGGTCCGGGACTGAGAATTCACCCCTCCACTTT
cdr3_aa: CASSWSGTENSPLHF

d_call: NA
v_call: TRBV5-4
clone_size: NA
j_call: TRBJ2-6
cdr3_nt: TGTGCCAGCAGCTTGCAACAGCCTGGGGCCAACGTCCTGACTTTC
cdr3_aa: CASSLQQPGANVLTF

d_call: TRBD2
v_call: TRBV27
clone_size: NA
j_call: TRBJ2-1
cdr3_nt: TGTGCCAGCAGCTCCGGGACTAGCGGGAATAATGAGCAGTTCTTC
cdr3_aa: CASSSGTSGNNEQFF

d_call: TRBD2
v_call: TRBV10-1
clone_size: NA
j_call: TRBJ2-2
cdr3_nt: TGCGCCAGCAGTGATTTTAGGAGCGGGAGGGCCGGACGAGGCACCGGGGAGCTGTTTTTT
cdr3_aa: CASSDFRSGRAGRGTGELFF

d_call: TRBD1
v_call: TRBV10-1
clone_size: few
j_call: TRBJ2-2
cdr3_nt: TGCGCCAGCAGTTCGGACAGGGCGCGCACCGGGGAGCTGTTTTTT
cdr3_aa: CASSSDRARTGELFF

d_call: NA
v_call: TRBV29-1
clone_size: NA
j_call: TRBJ1-2
cdr3_nt: TGCAGCGCTAGGGGACATACTAACTATGGCTACACCTTC
cdr3_aa: CSARGHTNYGYTF

d_call: NA
v_call: TRBV3-1/TRBV3-2
clone_size: once
j_call: TRBJ2-5
cdr3_nt: TGTGCCAGCAGCCCGGGCGGGGTTCTGGAGACCCAGTACTTC
cdr3_aa: CASSPGGVLETQYF

d_call: TRBD2
v_call: TRBV5-1
clone_size: NA
j_call: TRBJ2-1
cdr3_nt: TGCGCCAGCAGCCCTGGACTAGCGGGTGTCAATGAGCAGTTCTTC
cdr3_aa: CASSPGLAGVNEQFF

d_call: NA
v_call: TRBV6-5
clone_size: few
j_call: TRBJ1-1
cdr3_nt: TGTGCCAGCAGCCCCTCGGGGGGAATGAACACTGAAGCTTTCTTT
cdr3_aa: CASSPSGGMNTEAFF

d_call: NA
v_call: TRBV6-1
clone_size: NA
j_call: TRBJ2-1
cdr3_nt: TGTGCCAGCAGTGACGGACAAATCCTCAATGAGCAGTTCTTC
cdr3_aa: CASSDGQILNEQFF

d_call: TRBD2
v_call: TRBV6-5
clone_size: once
j_call: TRBJ2-7
cdr3_nt: TGTGCCAGCAGGCCAGGGACTAGCGGGACCTACGAGCAGTACTTC
cdr3_aa: CASRPGTSGTYEQYF

d_call: NA
v_call: TRBV10-3
clone_size: NA
j_call: TRBJ1-5
cdr3_nt: TGTGCCATCCGGGCAGGGTTTGGTGGCAATCAGCCCCAGCATTTT
cdr3_aa: CAIRAGFGGNQPQHF

d_call: NA
v_call: TRBV6-5
clone_size: few
j_call: TRBJ2-5
cdr3_nt: TGTGCCAGCAGTTACGACAGACAAGAGACCCAGTACTTC
cdr3_aa: CASSYDRQETQYF

d_call: NA
v_call: TRBV5-1
clone_size: NA
j_call: TRBJ1-4
cdr3_nt: TGCGCCAGCAGCTTGGAGGCCAGGCGTTCAACTAATGAAAAACTGTTTTTT
cdr3_aa: CASSLEARRSTNEKLFF

d_call: TRBD2
v_call: TRBV14
clone_size: NA
j_call: TRBJ2-7
cdr3_nt: TGTGCCAGCAGCCCAAGACTTCGGGAGGCCGGGTACGAGCAGTACTTC
cdr3_aa: CASSPRLREAGYEQYF

d_call: TRBD2
v_call: TRBV28
clone_size: NA
j_call: TRBJ2-3
cdr3_nt: TGTGCCAGCTACAAGGCACTAGCGGGCACAGATACGCAGTATTTT
cdr3_aa: CASYKALAGTDTQYF

d_call: NA
v_call: TRBV10-1
clone_size: once
j_call: TRBJ2-5
cdr3_nt: TGCGCCAGCAGTGTGGGCGGCGGGGAGACCCAGTACTTC
cdr3_aa: CASSVGGGETQYF

d_call: NA
v_call: TRBV11-3
clone_size: NA
j_call: TRBJ1-2
cdr3_nt: TGTGCCAGCAGCAAGGTCCCCAATTTAGTTCAGGATGGCTACACCTTC
cdr3_aa: CASSKVPNLVQDGYTF

d_call: NA
v_call: TRBV7-9
clone_size: NA
j_call: TRBJ2-1
cdr3_nt: TGTGCCAGCAGCACCGACACTAATGAGCAGTTCTTC
cdr3_aa: CASSTDTNEQFF

d_call: TRBD2
v_call: TRBV9
clone_size: NA
j_call: TRBJ2-2
cdr3_nt: TGTGCCAGCAGCGTAGGGGTAGGGGGACTAGCGGGCCTTTCGGGCACCGGGGAGCTGTTTTTT
cdr3_aa: CASSVGVGGLAGLSGTGELFF

d_call: NA
v_call: TRBV6-5
clone_size: NA
j_call: TRBJ1-3
cdr3_nt: TGTGCCAGCAGTTACGACTACAGGGTCTCTGGAAACACCATATATTTT
cdr3_aa: CASSYDYRVSGNTIYF